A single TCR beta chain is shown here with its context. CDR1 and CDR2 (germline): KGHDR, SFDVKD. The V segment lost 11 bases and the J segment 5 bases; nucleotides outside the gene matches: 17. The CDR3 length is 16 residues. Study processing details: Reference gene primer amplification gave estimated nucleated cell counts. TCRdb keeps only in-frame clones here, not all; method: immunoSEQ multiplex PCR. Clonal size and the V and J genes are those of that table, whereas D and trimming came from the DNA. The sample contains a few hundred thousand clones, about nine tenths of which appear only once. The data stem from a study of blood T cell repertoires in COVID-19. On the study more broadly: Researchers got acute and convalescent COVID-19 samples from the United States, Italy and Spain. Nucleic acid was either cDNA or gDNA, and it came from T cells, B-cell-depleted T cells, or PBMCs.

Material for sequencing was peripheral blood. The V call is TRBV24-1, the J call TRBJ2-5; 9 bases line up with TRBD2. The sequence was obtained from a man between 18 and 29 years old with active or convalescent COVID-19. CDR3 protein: CAINAGGSGGQETQYF. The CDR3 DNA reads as TGTGCCATCAACGCGGGAGGTAGCGGGGGCCAGGAGACCCAGTACTTC.